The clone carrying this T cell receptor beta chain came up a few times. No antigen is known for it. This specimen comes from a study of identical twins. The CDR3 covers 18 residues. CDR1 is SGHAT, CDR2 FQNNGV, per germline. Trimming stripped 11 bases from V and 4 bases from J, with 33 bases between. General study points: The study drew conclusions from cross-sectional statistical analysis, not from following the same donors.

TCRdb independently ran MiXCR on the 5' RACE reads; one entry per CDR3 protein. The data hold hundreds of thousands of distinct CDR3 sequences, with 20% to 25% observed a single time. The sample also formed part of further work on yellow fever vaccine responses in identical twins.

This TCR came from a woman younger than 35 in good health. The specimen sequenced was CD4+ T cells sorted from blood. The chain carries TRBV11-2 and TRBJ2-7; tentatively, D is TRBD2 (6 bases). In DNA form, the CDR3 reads TGTGCCTCCCGGGCGAGAGTTGGCGGGGCGGAGAGTCTTTACGAGCAGTACGTC. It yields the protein CASRARVGGAESLYEQYV.